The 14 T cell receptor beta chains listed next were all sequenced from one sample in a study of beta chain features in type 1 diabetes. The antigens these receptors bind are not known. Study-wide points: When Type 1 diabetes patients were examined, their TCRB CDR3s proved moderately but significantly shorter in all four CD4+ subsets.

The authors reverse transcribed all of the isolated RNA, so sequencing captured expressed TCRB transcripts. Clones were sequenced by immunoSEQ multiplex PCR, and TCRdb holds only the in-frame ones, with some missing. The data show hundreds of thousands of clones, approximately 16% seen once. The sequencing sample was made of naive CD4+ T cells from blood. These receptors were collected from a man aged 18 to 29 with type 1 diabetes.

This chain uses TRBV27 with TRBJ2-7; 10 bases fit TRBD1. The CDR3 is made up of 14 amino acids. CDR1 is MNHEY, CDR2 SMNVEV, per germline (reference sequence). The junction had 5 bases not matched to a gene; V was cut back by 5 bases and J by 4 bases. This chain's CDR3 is CASSLGQGGYEQYF. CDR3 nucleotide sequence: TGTGCCAGCAGTCTCGGACAGGGGGGGTACGAGCAGTACTTC.

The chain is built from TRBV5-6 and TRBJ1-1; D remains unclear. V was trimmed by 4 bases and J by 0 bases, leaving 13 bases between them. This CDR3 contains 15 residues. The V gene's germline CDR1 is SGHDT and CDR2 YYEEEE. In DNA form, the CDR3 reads TGTGCCAGCAGCCGCCTGGTACGGTTGAACACTGAAGCTTTCTTT. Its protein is CASSRLVRLNTEAFF.

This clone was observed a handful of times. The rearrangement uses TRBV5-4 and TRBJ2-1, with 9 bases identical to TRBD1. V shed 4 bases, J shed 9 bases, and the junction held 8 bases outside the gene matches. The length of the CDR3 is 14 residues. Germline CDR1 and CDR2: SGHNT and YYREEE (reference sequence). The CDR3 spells CASSGDRGASEQFF. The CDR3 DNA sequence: TGTGCCAGCAGCGGTGACAGGGGGGCCAGTGAGCAGTTCTTC.

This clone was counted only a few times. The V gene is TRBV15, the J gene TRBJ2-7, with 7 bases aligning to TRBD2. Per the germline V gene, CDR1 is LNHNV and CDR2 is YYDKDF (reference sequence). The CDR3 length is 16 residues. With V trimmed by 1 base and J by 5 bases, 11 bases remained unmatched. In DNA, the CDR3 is TGTGCCACCAGCAGAGGACCGTACGGGAGGATCAACGAGCAGTACTTC. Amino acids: CATSRGPYGRINEQYF.

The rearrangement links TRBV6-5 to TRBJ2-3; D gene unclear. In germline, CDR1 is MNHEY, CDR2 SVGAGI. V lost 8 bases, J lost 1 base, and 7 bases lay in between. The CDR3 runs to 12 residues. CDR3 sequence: CASGARTDTQYF. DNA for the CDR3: TGTGCCAGCGGTGCGCGCACAGATACGCAGTATTTT.

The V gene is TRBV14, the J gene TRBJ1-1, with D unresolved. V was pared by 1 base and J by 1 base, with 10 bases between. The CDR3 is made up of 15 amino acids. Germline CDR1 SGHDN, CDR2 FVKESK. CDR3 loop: CASSQVVRQNTEAFF. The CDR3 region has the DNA TGTGCCAGCAGCCAAGTGGTACGACAGAACACTGAAGCTTTCTTT.

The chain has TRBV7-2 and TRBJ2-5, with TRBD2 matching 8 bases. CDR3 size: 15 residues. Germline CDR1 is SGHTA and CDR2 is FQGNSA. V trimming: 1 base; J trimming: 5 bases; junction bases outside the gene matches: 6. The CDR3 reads CASSLVDGRVETQYF. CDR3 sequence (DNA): TGTGCCAGCAGCTTAGTGGACGGGAGGGTGGAGACCCAGTACTTC.

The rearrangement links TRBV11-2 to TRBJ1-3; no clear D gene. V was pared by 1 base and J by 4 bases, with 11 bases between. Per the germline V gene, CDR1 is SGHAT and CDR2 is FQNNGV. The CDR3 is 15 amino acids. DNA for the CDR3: TGTGCCAGCAGCTTAGCGCGGGTGCGGGGAAACACCATATATTTT. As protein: CASSLARVRGNTIYF.

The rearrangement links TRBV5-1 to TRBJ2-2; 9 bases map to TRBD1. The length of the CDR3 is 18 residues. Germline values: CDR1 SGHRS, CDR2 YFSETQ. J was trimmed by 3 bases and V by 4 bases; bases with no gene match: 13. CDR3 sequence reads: CASSGRDRVPFYTGELFF. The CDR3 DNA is TGCGCCAGCAGCGGCCGGGACAGGGTTCCCTTTTACACCGGGGAGCTGTTTTTT.

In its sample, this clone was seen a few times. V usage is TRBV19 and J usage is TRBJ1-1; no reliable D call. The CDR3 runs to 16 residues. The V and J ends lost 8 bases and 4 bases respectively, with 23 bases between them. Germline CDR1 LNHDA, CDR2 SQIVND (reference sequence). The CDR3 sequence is CASGRNSLPAGTEAFF. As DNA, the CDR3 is TGTGCCAGTGGCCGAAACTCCCTCCCAGCGGGCACTGAAGCTTTCTTT.

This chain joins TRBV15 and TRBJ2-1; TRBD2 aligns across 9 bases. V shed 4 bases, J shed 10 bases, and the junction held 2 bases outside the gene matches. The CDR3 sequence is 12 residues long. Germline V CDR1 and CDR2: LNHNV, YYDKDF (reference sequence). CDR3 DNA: TGTGCCACCAGCACCCTAGCGGGGGAGCAGTTCTTC. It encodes CATSTLAGEQFF.

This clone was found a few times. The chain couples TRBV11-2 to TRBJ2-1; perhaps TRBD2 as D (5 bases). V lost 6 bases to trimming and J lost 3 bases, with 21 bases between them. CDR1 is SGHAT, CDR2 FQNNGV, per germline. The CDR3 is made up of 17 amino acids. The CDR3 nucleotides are TGTGCCAGCAGTCCTACACTCTTGAGGACTGGCTACAATGAGCAGTTCTTC. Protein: CASSPTLLRTGYNEQFF.

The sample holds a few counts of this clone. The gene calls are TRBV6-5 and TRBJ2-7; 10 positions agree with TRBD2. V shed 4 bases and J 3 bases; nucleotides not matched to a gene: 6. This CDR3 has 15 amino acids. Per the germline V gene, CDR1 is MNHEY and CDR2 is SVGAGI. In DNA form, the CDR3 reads TGTGCCAGCAGTTCGCCTAGCGGGAGCGGCTACGAGCAGTACTTC. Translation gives CASSSPSGSGYEQYF.

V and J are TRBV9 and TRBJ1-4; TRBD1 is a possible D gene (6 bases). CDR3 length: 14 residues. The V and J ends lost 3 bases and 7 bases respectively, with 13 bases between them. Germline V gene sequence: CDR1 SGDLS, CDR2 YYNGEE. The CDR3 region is CASSGKGEREKLFF. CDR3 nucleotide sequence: TGTGCCAGCAGCGGGAAGGGGGAACGTGAAAAACTGTTTTTT.